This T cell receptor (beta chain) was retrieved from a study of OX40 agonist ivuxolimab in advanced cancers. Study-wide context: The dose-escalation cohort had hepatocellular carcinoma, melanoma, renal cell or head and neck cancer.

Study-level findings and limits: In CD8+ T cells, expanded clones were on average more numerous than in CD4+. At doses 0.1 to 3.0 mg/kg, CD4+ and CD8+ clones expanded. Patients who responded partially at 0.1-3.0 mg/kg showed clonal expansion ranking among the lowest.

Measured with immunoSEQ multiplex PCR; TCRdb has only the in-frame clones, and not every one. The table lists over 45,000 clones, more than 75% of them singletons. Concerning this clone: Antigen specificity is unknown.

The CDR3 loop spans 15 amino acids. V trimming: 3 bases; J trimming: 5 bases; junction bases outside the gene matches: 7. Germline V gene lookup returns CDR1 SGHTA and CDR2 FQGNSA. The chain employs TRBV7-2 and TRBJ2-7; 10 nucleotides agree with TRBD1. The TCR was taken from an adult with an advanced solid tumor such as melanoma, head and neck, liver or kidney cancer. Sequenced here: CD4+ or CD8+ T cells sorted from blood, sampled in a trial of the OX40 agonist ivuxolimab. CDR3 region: CASSFSGTGVNEQYF. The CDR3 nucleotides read TGTGCCAGCAGCTTTTCCGGGACAGGGGTCAACGAGCAGTACTTC.